A selection of T cell receptor beta chains follows, all from one sample in a study of technical replicates of blood from a handful of donors. Libraries were prepared by immunoSEQ multiplex PCR; TCRdb keeps only in-frame clonotypes and omits some of them. There are tens of thousands of clones in the sample; approximately 93% occur only once, and more than 0.3% lies in the top ten. Sequencing used T cells isolated from PBMCs. These receptor sequences come from a human donor in good health. CDR3s include the opening cysteine and the closing phenylalanine or tryptophan. The order of the fields is V gene, clone size, CDR3 protein. Size tells how often a clone was seen (once, few, many) or the class of an expanded clone, and some rows leave it out.

v_gene: TRBV7-2; abundance: NA; CDR3aa: CASSPLLTVAVGHEQYF
v_gene: TRBV7-9; abundance: NA; CDR3aa: CASSQQGVGYEQYF
v_gene: TRBV19; abundance: NA; CDR3aa: CASSITGTGVEVRLFF
v_gene: TRBV5-1; abundance: NA; CDR3aa: CASSDRPGGADTQYF
v_gene: TRBV10-2; abundance: NA; CDR3aa: CASKRTGGGDEQYF
v_gene: TRBV27; abundance: NA; CDR3aa: CASSPTSGGTEAFF
v_gene: TRBV5-4; abundance: NA; CDR3aa: CASSLARTAMDTEAFF
v_gene: TRBV6-5; abundance: NA; CDR3aa: CASSPDPTGNIQYF
v_gene: TRBV28; abundance: NA; CDR3aa: CASSTFSAGVETQYF
v_gene: TRBV7-3; abundance: NA; CDR3aa: CASSLDGTGIYGYTF
v_gene: TRBV30; abundance: NA; CDR3aa: CAWRLGVAGEATQYF
v_gene: TRBV30; abundance: NA; CDR3aa: CAWSYPGLAREQYF
v_gene: TRBV11-1; abundance: NA; CDR3aa: CASSGRELVFTEQYF
v_gene: TRBV11-3; abundance: few; CDR3aa: CASSAGGNTEAFF
v_gene: TRBV29-1; abundance: NA; CDR3aa: CSVEVGALAGPEQYF
v_gene: TRBV10-3; abundance: once; CDR3aa: CAISSSGGSSYEQYF
v_gene: TRBV12-5; abundance: NA; CDR3aa: CASAESYPSYEQYF
v_gene: TRBV7-2; abundance: NA; CDR3aa: CASSPRGGNNQPQHF
v_gene: TRBV30; abundance: NA; CDR3aa: CAWSVSWGETQYF
v_gene: TRBV28; abundance: NA; CDR3aa: CASSFLDRAYEQYF
v_gene: TRBV20-1; abundance: NA; CDR3aa: CSAGESREQYF
v_gene: TRBV11-2; abundance: NA; CDR3aa: CASSFPYSGTGAPYEQYF
v_gene: TRBV2; abundance: NA; CDR3aa: CASRALASNSYNEQFF
v_gene: TRBV6-5; abundance: NA; CDR3aa: CASSYAGGTDTQYF
v_gene: TRBV9; abundance: NA; CDR3aa: CASSVETPGGFNEQFF
v_gene: TRBV5-1; abundance: NA; CDR3aa: CASRPLSGREAYEQYF
v_gene: TRBV6-5; abundance: NA; CDR3aa: CASSPDRVYEQYF
v_gene: TRBV7-9; abundance: NA; CDR3aa: CASSLGGVEPQHF
v_gene: TRBV5-1; abundance: NA; CDR3aa: CASQSDQETQYF
v_gene: TRBV7-2; abundance: NA; CDR3aa: CASSTSSATSAGAFF